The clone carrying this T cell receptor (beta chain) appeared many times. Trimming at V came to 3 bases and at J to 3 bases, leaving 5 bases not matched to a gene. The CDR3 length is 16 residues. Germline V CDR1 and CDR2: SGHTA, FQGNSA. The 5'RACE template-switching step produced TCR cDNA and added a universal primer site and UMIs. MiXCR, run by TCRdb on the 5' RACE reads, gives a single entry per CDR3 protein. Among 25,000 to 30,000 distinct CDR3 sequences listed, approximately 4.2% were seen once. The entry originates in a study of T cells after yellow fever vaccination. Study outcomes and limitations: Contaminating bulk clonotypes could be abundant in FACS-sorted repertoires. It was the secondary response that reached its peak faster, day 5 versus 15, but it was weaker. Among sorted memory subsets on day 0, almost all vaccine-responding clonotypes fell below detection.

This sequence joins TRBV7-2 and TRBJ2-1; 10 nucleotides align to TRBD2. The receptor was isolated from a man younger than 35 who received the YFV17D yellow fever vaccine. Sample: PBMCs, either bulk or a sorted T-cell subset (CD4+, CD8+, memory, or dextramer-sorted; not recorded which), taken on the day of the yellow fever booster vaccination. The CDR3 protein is CASSFRRLAGYNEQFF. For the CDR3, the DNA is TGTGCCAGCAGCTTTCGGCGACTAGCGGGCTACAATGAGCAGTTCTTC.